Sequencing of this T cell receptor (beta chain) was carried out in a study of T-cell reconstitution after alpha-beta-depleted transplantation in children. Trimming removed 6 bases from V and 0 bases from J, with 11 bases in between. The CDR3 has 14 amino acids. The germline V gene has CDR1 KGHSH and CDR2 LQKENI. This clonotype was observed many times. A library of TCRbeta sequences, prepared with unique molecular identifiers, was generated. TCRdb used MiXCR to reprocess the PCR reads, holding one entry per CDR3 protein. This table has roughly 300,000 distinct CDR3 sequences, under 14% appearing once. The gene calls are TRBV18 and TRBJ1-1; D not resolved. Sequencing used peripheral blood, obtained 180 days after TCRalphabeta/CD19-depleted stem cell transplant. The TCR sequence derives from a male patient between 2 and 9 years old who had a stem cell transplant for chronic granulomatous disease, so the T cells may come from the graft donor. In DNA form, the CDR3 reads TGTGCCAGCTCCCCCGGACTGATGAACACTGAAGCTTTCTTT. Translating it yields CASSPGLMNTEAFF.